This T cell receptor beta chain was profiled in a study of T-cell reconstitution after alpha-beta-depleted transplantation in children. Researchers prepared the TCRbeta library using unique molecular identifiers, the study reports. TCRdb re-analysed the PCR reads in MiXCR, keeping a single row per CDR3 protein. The sample holds under 250,000 distinct CDR3 sequences, about 6.6% seen once. This clonotype was picked up many times. This sample comprised PBMCs, obtained before TCRalphabeta/CD19-depleted stem cell transplant. This receptor was taken from a boy aged 2 to 10 with acute lymphoblastic leukemia, due to receive a stem cell transplant.

CDR3 sequence reads: CATSDPGTGANEQFF. The CDR3 nucleotides read TGTGCCACCAGTGATCCCGGGACAGGGGCTAATGAGCAGTTCTTC. The chain combines TRBV24-1 with TRBJ2-1, with 10 bases aligning to TRBD1. V trimming: 3 bases; J trimming: 7 bases; junction bases outside the gene matches: 5. The CDR3 length is 15 residues. The germline gives CDR1 KGHDR, CDR2 SFDVKD.